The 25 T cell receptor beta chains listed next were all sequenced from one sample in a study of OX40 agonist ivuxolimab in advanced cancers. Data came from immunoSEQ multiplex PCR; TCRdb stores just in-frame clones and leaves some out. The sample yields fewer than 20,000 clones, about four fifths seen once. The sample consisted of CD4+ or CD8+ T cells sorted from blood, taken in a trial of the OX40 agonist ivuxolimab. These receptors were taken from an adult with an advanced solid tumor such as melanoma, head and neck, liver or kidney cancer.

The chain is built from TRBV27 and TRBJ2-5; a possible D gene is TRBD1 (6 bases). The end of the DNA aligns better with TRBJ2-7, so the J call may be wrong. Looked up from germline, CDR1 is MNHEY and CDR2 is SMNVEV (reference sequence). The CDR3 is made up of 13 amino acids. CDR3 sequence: CASGTGFGYEQYF. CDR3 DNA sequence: TGTGCCAGCGGTACAGGGTTTGGCTACGAGCAGTACTTC.

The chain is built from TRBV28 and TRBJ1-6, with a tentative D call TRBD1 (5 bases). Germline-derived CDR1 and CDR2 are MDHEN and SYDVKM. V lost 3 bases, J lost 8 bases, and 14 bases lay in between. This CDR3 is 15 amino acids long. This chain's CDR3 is CASSFRAQAYSPLHF. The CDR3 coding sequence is TGTGCCAGCAGTTTTAGGGCACAGGCCTATTCACCCCTCCACTTT.

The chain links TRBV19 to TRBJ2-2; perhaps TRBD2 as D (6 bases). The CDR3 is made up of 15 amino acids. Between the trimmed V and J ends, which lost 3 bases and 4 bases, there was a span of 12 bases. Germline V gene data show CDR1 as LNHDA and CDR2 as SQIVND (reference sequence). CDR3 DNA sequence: TGTGCCAGTAGTATTAGGTTGGGGGGCACCGGGGAGCTGTTTTTT. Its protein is CASSIRLGGTGELFF.

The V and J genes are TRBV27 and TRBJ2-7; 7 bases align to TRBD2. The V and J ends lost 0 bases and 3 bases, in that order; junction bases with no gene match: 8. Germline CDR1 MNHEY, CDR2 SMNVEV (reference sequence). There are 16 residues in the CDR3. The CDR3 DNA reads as TGTGCCAGCAGTTTATCTAGAGGCGGGGGACTCTACGAGCAGTACTTC. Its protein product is CASSLSRGGGLYEQYF.

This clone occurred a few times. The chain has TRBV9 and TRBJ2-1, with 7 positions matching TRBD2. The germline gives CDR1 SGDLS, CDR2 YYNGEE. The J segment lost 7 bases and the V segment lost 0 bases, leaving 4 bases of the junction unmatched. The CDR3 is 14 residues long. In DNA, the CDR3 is TGTGCCAGCAGCGTAGGCGGGGGATCGAATGAGCAGTTCTTC. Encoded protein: CASSVGGGSNEQFF.

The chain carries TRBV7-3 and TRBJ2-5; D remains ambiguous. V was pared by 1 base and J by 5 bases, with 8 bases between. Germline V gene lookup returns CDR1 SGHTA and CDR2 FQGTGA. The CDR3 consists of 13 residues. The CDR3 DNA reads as TGTGCCAGCAGCTTAAGTTCAGAGGAGACCCAGTACTTC. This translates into CASSLSSEETQYF.

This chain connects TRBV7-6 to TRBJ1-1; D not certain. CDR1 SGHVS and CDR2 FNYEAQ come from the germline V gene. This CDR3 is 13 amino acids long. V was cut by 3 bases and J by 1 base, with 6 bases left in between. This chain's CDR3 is CASSFGENTEAFF. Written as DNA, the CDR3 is TGTGCCAGCAGCTTCGGAGAGAACACTGAAGCTTTCTTT.

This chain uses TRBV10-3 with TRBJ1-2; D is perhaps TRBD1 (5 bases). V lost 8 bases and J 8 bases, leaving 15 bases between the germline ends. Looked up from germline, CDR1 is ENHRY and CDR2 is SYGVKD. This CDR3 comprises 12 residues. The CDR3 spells CAIYIPGKGYTF. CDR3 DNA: TGTGCCATCTATATTCCAGGGAAAGGCTACACCTTC.

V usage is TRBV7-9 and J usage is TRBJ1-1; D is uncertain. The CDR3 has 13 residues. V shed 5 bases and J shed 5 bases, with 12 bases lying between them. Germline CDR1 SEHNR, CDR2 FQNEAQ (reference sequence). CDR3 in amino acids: CASSPRLGTEAFF. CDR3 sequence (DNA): TGTGCCAGCAGCCCCCGGTTAGGTACTGAAGCTTTCTTT.

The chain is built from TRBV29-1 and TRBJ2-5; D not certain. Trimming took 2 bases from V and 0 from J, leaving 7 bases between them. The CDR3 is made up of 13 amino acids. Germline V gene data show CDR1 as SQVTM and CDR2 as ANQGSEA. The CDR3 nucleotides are TGCAGCGTTGAAAAGCCGAACCAAGAGACCCAGTACTTC. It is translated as CSVEKPNQETQYF.

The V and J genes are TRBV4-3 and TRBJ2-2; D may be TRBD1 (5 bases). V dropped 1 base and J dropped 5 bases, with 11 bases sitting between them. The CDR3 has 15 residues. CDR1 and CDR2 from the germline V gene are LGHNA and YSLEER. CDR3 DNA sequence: TGCGCCAGCAGCCAAGGGTCAGGGCGGACCGGGGAGCTGTTTTTT. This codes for CASSQGSGRTGELFF.

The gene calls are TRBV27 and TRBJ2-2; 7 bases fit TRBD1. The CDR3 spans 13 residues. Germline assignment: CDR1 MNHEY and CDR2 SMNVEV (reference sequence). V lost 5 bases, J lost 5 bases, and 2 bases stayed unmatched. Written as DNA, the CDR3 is TGTGCCAGCAGTCGACAGGGAACCGGGGAGCTGTTTTTT. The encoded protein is CASSRQGTGELFF.

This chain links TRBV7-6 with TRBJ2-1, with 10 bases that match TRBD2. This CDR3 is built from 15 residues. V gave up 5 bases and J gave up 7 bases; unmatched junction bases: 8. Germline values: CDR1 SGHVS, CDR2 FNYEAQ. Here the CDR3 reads CASSPPTSGDNEQFF. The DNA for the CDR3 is TGTGCCAGCAGCCCCCCCACTAGCGGGGATAATGAGCAGTTCTTC.

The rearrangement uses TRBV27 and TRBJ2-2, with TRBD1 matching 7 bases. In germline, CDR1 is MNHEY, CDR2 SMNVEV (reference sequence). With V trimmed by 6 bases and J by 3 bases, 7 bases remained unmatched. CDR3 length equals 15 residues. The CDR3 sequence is CASRKFQGDTGELFF. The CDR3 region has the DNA TGTGCCAGCAGGAAATTCCAGGGGGACACCGGGGAGCTGTTTTTT.

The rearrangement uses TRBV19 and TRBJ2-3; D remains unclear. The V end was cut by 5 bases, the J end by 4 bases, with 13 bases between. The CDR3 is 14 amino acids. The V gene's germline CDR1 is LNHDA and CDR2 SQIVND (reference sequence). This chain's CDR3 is CASSFLGSPDTQYF. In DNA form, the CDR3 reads TGTGCCAGTAGTTTTCTCGGAAGTCCAGATACGCAGTATTTT. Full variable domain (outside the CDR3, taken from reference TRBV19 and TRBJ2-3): DGGITQSPKYLFRKEGQNVTLSCEQNLNHDAMYWYRQDPGQGLRLIYYSQIVNDFQKGDIAEGYSVSREKKESFPLTVTSAQKNPTAFYLCASSFLGSPDTQYFGPGTRLTVL.

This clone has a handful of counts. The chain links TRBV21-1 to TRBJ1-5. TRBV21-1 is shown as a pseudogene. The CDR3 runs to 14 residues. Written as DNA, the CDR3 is TGTGCCAGCAGCAAGTTGGTTCTCAATCAGCCCCAGCATTTT. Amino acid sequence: CASSKLVLNQPQHF.

The CDR3 sequence is CASSLMWGVEQYF. The CDR3 DNA is TGTGCCAGCAGTTTAATGTGGGGGGTCGAGCAGTACTTC. The chain is built from TRBV27 and TRBJ2-7; D may be TRBD2 (6 bases). The CDR3 runs 13 residues. The germline V gene has CDR1 MNHEY and CDR2 SMNVEV (reference sequence). With 2 bases removed from V and 6 bases from J, the gap between germline ends came to 11 bases.

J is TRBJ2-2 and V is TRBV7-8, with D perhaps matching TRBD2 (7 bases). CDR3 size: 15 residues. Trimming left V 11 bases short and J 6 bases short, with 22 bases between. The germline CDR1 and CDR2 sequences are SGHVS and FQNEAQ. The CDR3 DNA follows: TGTGCCTCAGAGGGGGGGCAGGGTATACCCGGGGAGCTGTTTTTT. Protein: CASEGGQGIPGELFF.

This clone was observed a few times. CDR3 sequence reads: CASRGGYSGNTIYF. The CDR3 bases are TGTGCCAGCCGGGGTGGCTACTCTGGAAACACCATATATTTT. This chain links TRBV9 with TRBJ1-3, with D uncertain. CDR3 length: 14 amino acids. Germline CDR1 and CDR2: SGDLS and YYNGEE. V lost 7 bases and J 0 bases, leaving 11 bases between the germline ends.

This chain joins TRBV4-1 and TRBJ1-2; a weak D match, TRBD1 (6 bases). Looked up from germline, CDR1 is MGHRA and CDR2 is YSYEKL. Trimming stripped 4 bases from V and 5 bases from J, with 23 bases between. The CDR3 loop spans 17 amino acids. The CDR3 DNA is TGCGCCAGCAGCCGCGGAGGGTCCGAGCGGGGGGCATATGGCTACACCTTC. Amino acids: CASSRGGSERGAYGYTF.

In DNA form, the CDR3 reads TGTGCCAGCAGCGAACAGGGATTTAGCAATCAGCCCCAGCATTTT. Translation gives CASSEQGFSNQPQHF. The chain employs TRBV7-2 and TRBJ1-5, with D perhaps TRBD1 (6 bases). The CDR3 is 15 residues long. The V gene's germline CDR1 is SGHTA and CDR2 FQGNSA. V was pared by 5 bases and J by 0 bases, with 11 bases between.

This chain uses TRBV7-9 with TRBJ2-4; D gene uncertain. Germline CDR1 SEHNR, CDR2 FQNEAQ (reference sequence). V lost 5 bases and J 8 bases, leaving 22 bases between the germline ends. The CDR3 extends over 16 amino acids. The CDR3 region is CASSQIRGTPVDIQYF. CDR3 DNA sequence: TGTGCCAGCAGCCAGATTAGAGGCACTCCCGTAGACATTCAGTACTTC.

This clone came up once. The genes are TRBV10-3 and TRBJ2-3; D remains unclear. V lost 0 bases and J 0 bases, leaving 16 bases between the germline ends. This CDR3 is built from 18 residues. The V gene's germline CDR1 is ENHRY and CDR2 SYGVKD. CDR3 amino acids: CAISESMGTNPSTDTQYF. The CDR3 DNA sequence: TGTGCCATCAGTGAGTCGATGGGAACTAACCCAAGCACAGATACGCAGTATTTT.

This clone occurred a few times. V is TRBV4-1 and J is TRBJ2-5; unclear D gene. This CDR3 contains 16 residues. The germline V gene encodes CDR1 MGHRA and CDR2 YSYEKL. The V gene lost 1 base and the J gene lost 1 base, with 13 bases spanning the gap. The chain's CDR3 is CASSQVDSGFQETQYF. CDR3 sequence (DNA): TGCGCCAGCAGCCAAGTAGACTCCGGGTTCCAAGAGACCCAGTACTTC.

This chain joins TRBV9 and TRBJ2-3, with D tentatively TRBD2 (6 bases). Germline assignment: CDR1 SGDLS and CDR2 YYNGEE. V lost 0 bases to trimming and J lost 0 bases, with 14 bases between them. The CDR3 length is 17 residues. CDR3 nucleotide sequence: TGTGCCAGCAGCGTAGGCAGGGAGGCGGTTAGCACAGATACGCAGTATTTT. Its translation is CASSVGREAVSTDTQYF. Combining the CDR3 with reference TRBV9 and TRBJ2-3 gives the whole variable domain DSGVTQTPKHLITATGQRVTLRCSPRSGDLSVYWYQQSLDQGLQFLIQYYNGEERAKGNILERFSAQQFPDLHSELNLSSLELGDSALYFCASSVGREAVSTDTQYFGPGTRLTVL.